The sequence of this TCR beta chain was determined in a study of blood T cell repertoires in COVID-19 (dated by TCRdb to 2020 to 2022). About the study as a whole: The collaborator samples originated in the United States, Italy and Spain and spanned the acute and convalescent phases of COVID-19. The sample metadata nearly always contained a de-identified subject ID, COVID-19 status, age in years and sex. Where available, HLA class I and class II types were taken from metadata supplied by the sample provider and were not determined by assay-based typing. The prospective study material was composed of cDNA or gDNA derived from T cells, B-cell-depleted T cells, or PBMCs. The repertoires were made available in a free public database intended to serve as a resource for research on the immune response to SARS-CoV-2. The dataset comprised deeply sampled blood TCRbeta repertoires from subjects exposed to, actively infected with, or recovered from COVID-19. The samples were drawn from the first 160 participants of the ongoing ImmuneRACE study and from about 1,200 subjects provided by 6 global collaborators.

One collaborating source in Seattle enrolled patients while the patients were actively infected and followed the patients over time throughout the course of disease. Whole blood was collected in K2EDTA tubes by collaborating institutions according to the institutions' own protocols. For TCRbeta analysis, collaborator samples were shipped as frozen whole blood, as isolated PBMCs, or as DNA extracted from either sample type. Trimming removed 5 bases from V and 0 bases from J, leaving 14 bases between the germline ends. CDR3 length: 16 amino acids, cysteine to phenylalanine. Left in the record is the CDR3 DNA by itself, 48 bases read in frame from the first base. According to the germline V gene, CDR1 reads SGHTA and CDR2 reads FQGNSA. TCRbeta CDR3 regions were amplified from genomic DNA using the immunoSEQ Assay, a bias-controlled multiplex PCR. Per the original workflow: The number of nucleated cells in each sample was estimated from the amplification of reference gene primers within the assay. To quantify the absolute abundance of each unique TCRbeta CDR3 rearrangement, sequence reads were collapsed and filtered. For each sample, productive Simpson clonality was calculated as the square root of Simpson's diversity index over productive rearrangements. Drawn from immuneACCESS, this table holds only the in-frame rearrangements with V and J called that TCRdb kept. Clones are partly lost; checked studies trace under half to an unresolved V gene and leave the rest unexplained. V and J calls plus clone size are reproduced from that table; the DNA served to infer D and trimming. Present in this sample are about 230,000 clones, more than 75% of which were seen just once. Approximately 10% of the sample goes to the ten largest clones.

The investigation overall reported the following: Clinical and demographic metadata were provided uncurated, with the amount varying by source and participant.

Concerning this clone: The antigen this receptor binds is unknown. Base qualities are not at hand, and no much larger clone is one base apart.

In this chain, TRBV7-2 is recombined with TRBJ1-5; 6 matching bases give a weak D call of TRBD1. The specimen was peripheral blood. The TCR originated in a man aged 45-65 years with COVID-19, enrolled during active disease. The nucleotide sequence reads as follows: TGTGCCAGCAGCCCAAACTGGGACATTAGCAATCAGCCCCAGCATTTT. Its translation is CASSPNWDISNQPQHF. This CDR3, with the reference TRBV7-2 and TRBJ1-5 proteins standing in past its ends, gives the full variable domain GAGVSQSPSNKVTEKGKDVELRCDPISGHTALYWYRQSLGQGLEFLIYFQGNSAPDKSGLPSDRFSAERTGGSVSTLTIQRTQQEDSAVYLCASSPNWDISNQPQHFGDGTRLSIL.